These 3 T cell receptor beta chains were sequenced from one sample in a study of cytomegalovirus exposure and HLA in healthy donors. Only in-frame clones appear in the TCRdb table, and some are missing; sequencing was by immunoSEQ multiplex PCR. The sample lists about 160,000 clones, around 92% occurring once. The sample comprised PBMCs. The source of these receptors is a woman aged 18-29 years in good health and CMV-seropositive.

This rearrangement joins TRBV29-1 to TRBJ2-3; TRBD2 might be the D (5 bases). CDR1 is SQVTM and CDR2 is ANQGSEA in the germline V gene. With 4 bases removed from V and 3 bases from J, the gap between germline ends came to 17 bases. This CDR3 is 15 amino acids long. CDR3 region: CSVGGAIKSTDTQYF. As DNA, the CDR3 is TGCAGCGTTGGGGGAGCTATCAAATCAACAGATACGCAGTATTTT.

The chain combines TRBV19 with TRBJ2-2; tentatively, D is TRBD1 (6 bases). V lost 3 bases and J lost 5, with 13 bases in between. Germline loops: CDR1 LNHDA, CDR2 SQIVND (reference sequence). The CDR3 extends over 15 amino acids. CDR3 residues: CASSMPRGFTGELFF. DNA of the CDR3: TGTGCCAGTAGTATGCCCAGGGGATTTACCGGGGAGCTGTTTTTT.

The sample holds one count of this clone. CDR3 in amino acids: CASRVRGETQYF. CDR3 DNA: TGTGCCAGCAGGGTCAGGGGCGAGACCCAGTACTTC. V and J are TRBV6-5 and TRBJ2-5, with a tentative D call TRBD1 (6 bases). The CDR3 runs to 12 residues. Germline assignment: CDR1 MNHEY and CDR2 SVGAGI. Trimming removed 6 bases at V and 5 bases at J, with 10 bases between.